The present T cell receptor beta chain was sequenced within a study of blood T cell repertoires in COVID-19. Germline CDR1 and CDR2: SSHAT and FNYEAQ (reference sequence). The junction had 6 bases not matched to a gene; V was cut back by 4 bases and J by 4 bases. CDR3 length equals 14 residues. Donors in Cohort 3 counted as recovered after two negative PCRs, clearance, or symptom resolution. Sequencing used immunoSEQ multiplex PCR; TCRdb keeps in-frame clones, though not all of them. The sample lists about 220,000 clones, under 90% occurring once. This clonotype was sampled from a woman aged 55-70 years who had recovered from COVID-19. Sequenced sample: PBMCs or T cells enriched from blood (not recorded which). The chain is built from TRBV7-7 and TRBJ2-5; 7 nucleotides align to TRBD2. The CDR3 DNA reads TGTGCCAGCAGCTCGACGGGGGGAGGAGAGACCCAGTACTTC. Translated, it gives CASSSTGGGETQYF.